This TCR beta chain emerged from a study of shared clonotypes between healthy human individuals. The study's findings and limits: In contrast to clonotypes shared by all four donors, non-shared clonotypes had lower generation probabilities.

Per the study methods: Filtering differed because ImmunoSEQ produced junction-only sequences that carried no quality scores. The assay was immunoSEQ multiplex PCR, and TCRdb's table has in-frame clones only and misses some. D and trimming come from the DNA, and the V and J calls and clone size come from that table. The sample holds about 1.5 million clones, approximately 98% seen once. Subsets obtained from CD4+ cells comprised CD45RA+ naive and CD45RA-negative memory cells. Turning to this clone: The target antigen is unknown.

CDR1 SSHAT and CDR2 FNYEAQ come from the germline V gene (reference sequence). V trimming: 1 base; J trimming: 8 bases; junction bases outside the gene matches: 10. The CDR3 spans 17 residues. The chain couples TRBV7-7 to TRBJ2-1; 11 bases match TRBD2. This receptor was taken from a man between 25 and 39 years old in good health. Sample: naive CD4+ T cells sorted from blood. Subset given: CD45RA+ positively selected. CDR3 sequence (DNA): TGTGCCAGCAGCTTAGGGGCTAGCGGGAGGCAGTTGGATGAGCAGTTCTTC. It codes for CASSLGASGRQLDEQFF.